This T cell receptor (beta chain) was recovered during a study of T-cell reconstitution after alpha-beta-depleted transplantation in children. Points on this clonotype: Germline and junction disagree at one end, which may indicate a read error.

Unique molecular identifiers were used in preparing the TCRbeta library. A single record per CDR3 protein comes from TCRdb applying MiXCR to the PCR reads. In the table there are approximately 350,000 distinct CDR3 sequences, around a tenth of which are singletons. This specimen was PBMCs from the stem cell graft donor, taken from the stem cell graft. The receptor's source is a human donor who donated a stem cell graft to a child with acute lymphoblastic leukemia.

CDR3 DNA sequence: TGTGCTAGCAGCCCCCCCGGGGACTACCCTGAGCAGTTCTTC. Amino acids: CASSPPGDYPEQFF. The V gene is TRBV7-7, the J gene TRBJ2-1, with TRBD2 matching 7 bases. Germline CDR1 reads SSHAT; CDR2 reads FNYEAQ (reference sequence). The CDR3 is 14 amino acids.